This T cell receptor (beta chain) was captured in a study of cytomegalovirus exposure and HLA in healthy donors. Amplification used 60 Vbeta primers and 13 Jbeta primers. TCRdb's copy holds only in-frame clones and misses some; the assay was immunoSEQ multiplex PCR. The table for this sample gives some 200,000 clones. The TCR sequence derives from a young woman in good health and CMV-seropositive. Sequenced input: PBMCs.

The CDR3 reads CASSQTDSSYEQYF. The CDR3 DNA is TGTGCCAGCAGCCAAACGGACAGTTCCTACGAGCAGTACTTC. The chain employs TRBV4-2 and TRBJ2-7; D might be TRBD1 (6 bases). Germline-derived CDR1 and CDR2 are LGHNA and YNFKEQ. V lost 2 bases to trimming and J lost 1 base, with 9 bases between them. This CDR3 comprises 14 residues.